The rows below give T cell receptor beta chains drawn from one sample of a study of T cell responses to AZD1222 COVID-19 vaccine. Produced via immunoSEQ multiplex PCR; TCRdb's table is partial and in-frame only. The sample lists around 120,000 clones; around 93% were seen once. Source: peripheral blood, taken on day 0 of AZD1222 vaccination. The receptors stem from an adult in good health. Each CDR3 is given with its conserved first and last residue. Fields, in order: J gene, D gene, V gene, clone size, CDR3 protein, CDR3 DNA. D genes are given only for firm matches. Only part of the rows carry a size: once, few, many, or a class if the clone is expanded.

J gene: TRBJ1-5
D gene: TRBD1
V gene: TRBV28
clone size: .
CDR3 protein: CASILRDRGWPQHF
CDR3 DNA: TGTGCCAGCATCCTCCGGGACAGGGGTTGGCCCCAGCATTTT

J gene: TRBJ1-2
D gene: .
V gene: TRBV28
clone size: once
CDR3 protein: CAGGDLLTNYGYTF
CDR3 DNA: TGTGCCGGAGGAGACCTACTGACTAACTATGGCTACACCTTC

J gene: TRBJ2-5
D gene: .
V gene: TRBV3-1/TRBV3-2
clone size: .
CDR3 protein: CASSQVSAKTQYF
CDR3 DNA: TGTGCCAGCAGCCAAGTTAGCGCGAAGACCCAGTACTTC

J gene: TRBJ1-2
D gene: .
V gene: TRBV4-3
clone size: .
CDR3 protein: CASSQDWEEIYGYTF
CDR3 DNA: TGCGCCAGCAGCCAAGATTGGGAGGAGATCTATGGCTACACCTTC

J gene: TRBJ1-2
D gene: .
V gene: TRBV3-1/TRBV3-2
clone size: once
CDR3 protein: CASSQAPMGNYGYTF
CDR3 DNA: TGTGCCAGCAGCCAAGCCCCCATGGGTAACTATGGCTACACCTTC

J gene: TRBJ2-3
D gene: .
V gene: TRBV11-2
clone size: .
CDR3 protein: CASSPGSTDTQYF
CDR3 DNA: TGTGCCAGCAGCCCTGGCTCGACAGATACGCAGTATTTT

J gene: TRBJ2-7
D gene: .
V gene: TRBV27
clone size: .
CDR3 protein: CASRLGYEQYF
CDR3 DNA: TGTGCCAGCCGCCTCGGATACGAGCAGTACTTC

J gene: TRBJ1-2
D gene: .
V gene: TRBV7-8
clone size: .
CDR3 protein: CASSEMGGSTYGYTF
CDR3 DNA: TGTGCCAGCAGCGAGATGGGAGGATCCACCTATGGCTACACCTTC

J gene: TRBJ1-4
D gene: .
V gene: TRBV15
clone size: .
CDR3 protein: CATSSGGEKLFF
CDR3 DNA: TGTGCCACCAGCAGCGGGGGAGAAAAACTGTTTTTT

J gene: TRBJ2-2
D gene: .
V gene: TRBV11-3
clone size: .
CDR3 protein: CASSLSRVGGELFF
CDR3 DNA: TGTGCCAGCAGCTTATCGCGGGTTGGCGGGGAGCTGTTTTTT

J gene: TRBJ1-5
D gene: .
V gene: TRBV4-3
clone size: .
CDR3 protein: CASSQDHSANSNQPQHF
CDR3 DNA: TGCGCCAGCAGCCAAGATCATTCAGCGAATAGCAATCAGCCCCAGCATTTT

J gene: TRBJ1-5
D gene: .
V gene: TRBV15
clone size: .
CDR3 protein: CATSSERGGNQPQHF
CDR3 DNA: TGTGCCACCAGCAGTGAGAGGGGTGGCAATCAGCCCCAGCATTTT

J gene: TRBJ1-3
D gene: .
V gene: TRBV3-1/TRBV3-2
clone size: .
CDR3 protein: CASSQDWRAGKTPYSGNTIYF
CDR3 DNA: TGTGCCAGCAGCCAAGACTGGCGGGCAGGGAAAACCCCTTACTCTGGAAACACCATATATTTT

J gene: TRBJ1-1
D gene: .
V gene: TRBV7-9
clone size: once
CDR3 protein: CASSPTLNTEAFF
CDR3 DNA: TGTGCCAGCAGCCCAACTCTTAACACTGAAGCTTTCTTT

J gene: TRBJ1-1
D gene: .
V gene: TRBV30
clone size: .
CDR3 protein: CAWSAGEGTEAFF
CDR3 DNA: TGTGCCTGGAGTGCAGGAGAGGGCACTGAAGCTTTCTTT

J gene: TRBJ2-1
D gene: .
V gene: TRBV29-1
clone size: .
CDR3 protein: CSVENSDEQFF
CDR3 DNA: TGCAGCGTTGAGAATAGTGATGAGCAGTTCTTC

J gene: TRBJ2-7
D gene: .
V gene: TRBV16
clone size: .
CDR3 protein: CASSQTSPTVSYEQYF
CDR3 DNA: TGTGCCAGCAGCCAAACCTCCCCGACAGTCTCCTACGAGCAGTACTTC

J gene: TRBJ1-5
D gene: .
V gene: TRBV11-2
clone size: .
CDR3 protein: CASSLAPQGNQPQHF
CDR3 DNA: TGTGCCAGCAGCTTAGCCCCCCAGGGCAATCAGCCCCAGCATTTT

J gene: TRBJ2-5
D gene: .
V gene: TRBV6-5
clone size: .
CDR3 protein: CASKVRDGQETQYF
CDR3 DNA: TGTGCCAGCAAGGTCAGGGACGGCCAAGAGACCCAGTACTTC

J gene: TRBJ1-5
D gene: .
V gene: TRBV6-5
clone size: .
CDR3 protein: CASRAANQPQHF
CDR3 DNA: TGTGCCAGCAGGGCCGCTAATCAGCCCCAGCATTTT

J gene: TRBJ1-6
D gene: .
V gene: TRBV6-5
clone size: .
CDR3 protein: CASTTDSYNSPLHF
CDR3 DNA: TGTGCCAGCACGACCGACAGTTATAATTCACCCCTCCACTTT

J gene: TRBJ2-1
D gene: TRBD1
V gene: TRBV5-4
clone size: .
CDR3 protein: CASSSGQGTYNEQFF
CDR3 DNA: TGTGCCAGCAGCTCGGGACAGGGTACGTACAATGAGCAGTTCTTC

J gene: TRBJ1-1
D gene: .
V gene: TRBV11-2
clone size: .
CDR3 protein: CASSFPPALVGTEAFF
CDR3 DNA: TGTGCCAGCAGCTTCCCCCCGGCCCTGGTCGGCACTGAAGCTTTCTTT

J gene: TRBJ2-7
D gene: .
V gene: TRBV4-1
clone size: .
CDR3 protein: CASSQTPLAGALYEQYF
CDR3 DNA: TGCGCCAGCAGCCAAACCCCACTAGCAGGGGCCCTGTACGAGCAGTACTTC